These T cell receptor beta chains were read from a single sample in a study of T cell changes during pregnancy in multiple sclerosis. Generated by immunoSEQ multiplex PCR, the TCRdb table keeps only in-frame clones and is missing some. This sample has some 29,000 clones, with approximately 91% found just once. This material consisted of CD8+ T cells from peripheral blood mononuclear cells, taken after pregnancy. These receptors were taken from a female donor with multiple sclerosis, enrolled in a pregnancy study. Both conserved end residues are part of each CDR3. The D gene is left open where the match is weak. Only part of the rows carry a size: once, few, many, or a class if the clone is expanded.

TGTGCCAGCAGCAACAGGGGGCTAACGAGTACTGAAGCTTTCTTT,CASSNRGLTSTEAFF,TRBJ1-1,TRBD1,TRBV27,few
TGTGCCAGCAGTTTCGGCAGGGGAAATGAGCAGTACTTC,CASSFGRGNEQYF,TRBJ2-7,NA,TRBV27,NA
TGTGCCAGCAGCTGGGGCCTCCGGAGGGACACTGAAGCTTTCTTT,CASSWGLRRDTEAFF,TRBJ1-1,NA,TRBV7-9,NA
TGTGCCAGCAGCTTCCTAAGAGCGGGAGGGCCCCACAATGAGCAGTTCTTC,CASSFLRAGGPHNEQFF,TRBJ2-1,TRBD2,TRBV5-6,NA
TGTGCCAGCATTGGAAGGGGAGCAGGGGGCAGGGGCACTGAAGCTTTCTTT,CASIGRGAGGRGTEAFF,TRBJ1-1,TRBD1,TRBV4-2,few
TGTGCCAGCAGCATAGGACAGGGGACAGGAAACACCATATATTTT,CASSIGQGTGNTIYF,TRBJ1-3,TRBD1,TRBV5-4,NA
TGCAGCGTTTTCACAGGGGTCGAGGAGACCCAGTACTTC,CSVFTGVEETQYF,TRBJ2-5,TRBD1,TRBV29-1,NA
TGTGCCACCAGCAGAGATCTCGGACTAGCGGGAGAAAAAGACACGCAGTATTTT,CATSRDLGLAGEKDTQYF,TRBJ2-3,TRBD2,TRBV15,NA
TGTGCCAGCAGTCCCGGGACAGGGAACACCGGGGAGCTGTTTTTT,CASSPGTGNTGELFF,TRBJ2-2,TRBD1,TRBV6-4,NA
TGTGCCAGCAGTGACGTACTCCAAGAGACCCAGTACTTC,CASSDVLQETQYF,TRBJ2-5,NA,TRBV25-1,NA
TGTGCCAGCAGTGCCCAGGGGGCCTCGGGCGAGCAGTACTTC,CASSAQGASGEQYF,TRBJ2-7,TRBD1,TRBV25-1,NA
TGTGCCAGCAGTTTATCGATTCCCGCGGGCAATGAGCAGTTCTTC,CASSLSIPAGNEQFF,TRBJ2-1,NA,TRBV27,NA
TGCAGCGTTGATACAGGTCCCAATGAGCAGTTCTTC,CSVDTGPNEQFF,TRBJ2-1,NA,TRBV29-1,NA
TGCGCCAGCAGCCAAGATCTGGGACAGGCTGGCTACACCTTC,CASSQDLGQAGYTF,TRBJ1-2,TRBD1,TRBV4-3,NA
TGTGCCAGTAGTTACCAGTTGAACACTGAAGCTTTCTTT,CASSYQLNTEAFF,TRBJ1-1,NA,TRBV19,NA
TGTGCCAGCAGCCAGGGGTACCGCACTGAAGCTTTCTTT,CASSQGYRTEAFF,TRBJ1-1,NA,TRBV6-1,large
TGTGCCAGCAGGGCGCAGGGGTGGATCGGCAATGAGCAGTTCTTC,CASRAQGWIGNEQFF,TRBJ2-1,NA,TRBV27,NA
TGTGCCAGCAGTGAAGCGCTGTTTAGCTTGAACACCGGGGAGCTGTTTTTT,CASSEALFSLNTGELFF,TRBJ2-2,NA,TRBV6-1,NA
TGTGCCAGCAGCACACTAGCGACCGAGCAGTACTTC,CASSTLATEQYF,TRBJ2-7,TRBD2,TRBV7-2,once
TGCAGCGTTGACTGGGGGCTTGAGCAGTTCTTC,CSVDWGLEQFF,TRBJ2-1,NA,TRBV29-1,once
TGTGCCAGCAGTTTTACGGGACAGAGATATCAGCCCCAGCATTTT,CASSFTGQRYQPQHF,TRBJ1-5,TRBD1,TRBV28,NA
TGTGCCAGCCGAACGGGACTAGCGGGAATCAACGAGCAGTACTTC,CASRTGLAGINEQYF,TRBJ2-7,TRBD2,TRBV27,few
TGTGCCAGCAGCTTACTAGCGGGAGGGCCGGATACGCAGTATTTT,CASSLLAGGPDTQYF,TRBJ2-3,TRBD2,TRBV7-3,NA
TGCAGCGGACAGGGTTTCGGTGAGCAGTTCTTC,CSGQGFGEQFF,TRBJ2-1,TRBD1,TRBV29-1,once
TGCGCCAGCAGCCAGGTGACTAGCGGGAGGGCCTACGAGCAGTACTTC,CASSQVTSGRAYEQYF,TRBJ2-7,TRBD2,TRBV4-3,NA
TGTGCCAGCTCACCACCGGAGGGCCAAGAGACCCAGTACTTC,CASSPPEGQETQYF,TRBJ2-5,NA,TRBV18,NA
TGTGCCATCAGTGGTCCGTTCTCCTACGAGCAGTACTTC,CAISGPFSYEQYF,TRBJ2-7,NA,TRBV10-3,NA